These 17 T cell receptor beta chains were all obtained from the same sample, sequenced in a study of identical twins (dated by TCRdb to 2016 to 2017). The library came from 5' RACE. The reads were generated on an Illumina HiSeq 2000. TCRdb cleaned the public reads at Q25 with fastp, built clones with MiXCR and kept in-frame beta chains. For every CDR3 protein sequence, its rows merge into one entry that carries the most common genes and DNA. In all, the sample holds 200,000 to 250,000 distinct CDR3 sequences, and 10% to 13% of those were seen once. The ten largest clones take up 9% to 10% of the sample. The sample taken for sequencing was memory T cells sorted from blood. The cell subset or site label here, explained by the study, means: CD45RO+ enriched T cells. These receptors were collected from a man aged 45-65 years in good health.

DNA for the CDR3: TGTGCCAGCAGCGCCGAACTAGCGGGAGGGCGGAATGAGCAGTTCTTC. It codes for CASSAELAGGRNEQFF. The chain combines TRBV9 with TRBJ2-1; 13 nucleotides align to TRBD2. CDR1 SGDLS and CDR2 YYNGEE come from the germline V gene. V trimming: 3 bases; J trimming: 7 bases; junction bases outside the gene matches: 7. This CDR3 has 16 residues.

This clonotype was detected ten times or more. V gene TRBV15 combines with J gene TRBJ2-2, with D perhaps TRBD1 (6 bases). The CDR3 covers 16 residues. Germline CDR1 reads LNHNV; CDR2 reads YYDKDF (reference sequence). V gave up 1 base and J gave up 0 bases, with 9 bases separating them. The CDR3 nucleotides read TGTGCCACCAGCAGAGTGGGACACGCGAACACCGGGGAGCTGTTTTTT. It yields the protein CATSRVGHANTGELFF.

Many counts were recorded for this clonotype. CDR3: CASKGRSRAYTGELFF. CDR3 nucleotide sequence: TGCGCCAGCAAAGGACGGTCCAGGGCCTACACCGGGGAGCTGTTTTTT. The chain recombines TRBV10-2 with TRBJ2-2; D might be TRBD1 (5 bases). The CDR3 loop spans 16 amino acids. The V end was cut by 7 bases, the J end by 3 bases, with 18 bases between. Looked up from germline, CDR1 is WSHSY and CDR2 is SAAADI.

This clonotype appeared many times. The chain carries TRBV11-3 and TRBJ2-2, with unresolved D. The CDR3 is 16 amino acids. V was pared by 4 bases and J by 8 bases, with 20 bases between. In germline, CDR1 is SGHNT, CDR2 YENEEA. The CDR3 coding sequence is TGTGCCAGCAGCTCCGGAGAGCCCCTATTGGGAGGGGAGCTGTTTTTT. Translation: CASSSGEPLLGGELFF. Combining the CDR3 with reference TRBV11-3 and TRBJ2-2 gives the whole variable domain EAGVVQSPRYKIIEKKQPVAFWCNPISGHNTLYWYLQNLGQGPELLIRYENEEAVDDSQLPKDRFSAERLKGVDSTLKIQPAELGDSAVYLCASSSGEPLLGGELFFGEGSRLTVL.

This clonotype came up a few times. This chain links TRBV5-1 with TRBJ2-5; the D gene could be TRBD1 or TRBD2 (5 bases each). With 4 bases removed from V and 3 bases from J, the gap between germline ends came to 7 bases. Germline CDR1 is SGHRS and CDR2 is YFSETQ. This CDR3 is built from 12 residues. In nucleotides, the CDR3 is TGCGCCAGCAGCGAGGGGAAAGAGACCCAGTACTTC. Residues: CASSEGKETQYF.

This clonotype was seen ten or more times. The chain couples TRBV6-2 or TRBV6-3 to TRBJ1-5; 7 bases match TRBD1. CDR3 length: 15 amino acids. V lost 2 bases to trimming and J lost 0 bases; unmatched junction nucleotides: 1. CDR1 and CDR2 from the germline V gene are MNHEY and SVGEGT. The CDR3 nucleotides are TGTGCCAGCAGTTACGGGACAGTTAGCAATCAGCCCCAGCATTTT. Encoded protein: CASSYGTVSNQPQHF.

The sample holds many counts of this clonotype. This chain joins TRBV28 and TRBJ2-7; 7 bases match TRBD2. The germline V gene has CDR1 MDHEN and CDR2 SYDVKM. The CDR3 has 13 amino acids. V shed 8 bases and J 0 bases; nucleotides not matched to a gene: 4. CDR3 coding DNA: TGTGCCAGCGTGGGAGGGAGCTCCTACGAGCAGTACTTC. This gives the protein CASVGGSSYEQYF.

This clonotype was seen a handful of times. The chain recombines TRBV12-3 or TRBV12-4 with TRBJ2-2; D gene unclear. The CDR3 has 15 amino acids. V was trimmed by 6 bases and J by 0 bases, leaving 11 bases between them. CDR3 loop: CASSPYSANTGELFF. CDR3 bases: TGTGCCAGCAGCCCGTACTCGGCGAACACCGGGGAGCTGTTTTTT.

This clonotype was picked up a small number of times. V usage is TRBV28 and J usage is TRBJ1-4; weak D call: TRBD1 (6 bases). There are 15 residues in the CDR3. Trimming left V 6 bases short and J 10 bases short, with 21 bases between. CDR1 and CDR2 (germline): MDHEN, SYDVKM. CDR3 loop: CASRWKQGASAKLFF. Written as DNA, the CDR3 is TGTGCCAGCAGATGGAAACAGGGTGCCTCGGCAAAACTGTTTTTT.

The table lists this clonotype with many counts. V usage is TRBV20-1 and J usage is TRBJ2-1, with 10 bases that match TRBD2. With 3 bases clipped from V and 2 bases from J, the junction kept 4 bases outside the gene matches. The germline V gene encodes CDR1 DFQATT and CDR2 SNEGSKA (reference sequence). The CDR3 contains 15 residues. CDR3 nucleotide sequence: TGCAGTGCTAGCAGCGGGAGGGCCACCTACAATGAGCAGTTCTTC. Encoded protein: CSASSGRATYNEQFF.

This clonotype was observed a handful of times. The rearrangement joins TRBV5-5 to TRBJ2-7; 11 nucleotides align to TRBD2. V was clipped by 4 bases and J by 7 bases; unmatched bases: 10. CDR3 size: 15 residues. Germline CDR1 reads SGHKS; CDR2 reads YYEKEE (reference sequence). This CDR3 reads CASSLGLAGLLEQYF. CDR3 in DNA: TGTGCCAGCAGCCTCGGACTAGCGGGCTTGCTTGAGCAGTACTTC.

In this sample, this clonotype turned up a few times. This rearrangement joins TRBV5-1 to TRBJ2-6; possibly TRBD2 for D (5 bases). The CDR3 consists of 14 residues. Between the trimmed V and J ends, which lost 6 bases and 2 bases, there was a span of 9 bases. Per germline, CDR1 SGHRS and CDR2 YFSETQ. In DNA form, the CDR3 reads TGCGCCAGCAAACTAGTTGCTGGGGCCAACGTCCTGACTTTC. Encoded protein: CASKLVAGANVLTF.

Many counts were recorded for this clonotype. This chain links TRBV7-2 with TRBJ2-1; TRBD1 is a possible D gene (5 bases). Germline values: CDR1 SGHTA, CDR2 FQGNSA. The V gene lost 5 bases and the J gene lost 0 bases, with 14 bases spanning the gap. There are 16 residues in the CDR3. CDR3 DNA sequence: TGTGCCAGCAGCAAACAAGGGGTCAACTCCTACAATGAGCAGTTCTTC. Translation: CASSKQGVNSYNEQFF.

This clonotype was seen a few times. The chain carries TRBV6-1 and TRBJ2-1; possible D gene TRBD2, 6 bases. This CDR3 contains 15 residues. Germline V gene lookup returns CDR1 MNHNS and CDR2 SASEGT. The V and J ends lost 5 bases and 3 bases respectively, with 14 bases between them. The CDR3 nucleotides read TGTGCCAGCAGTATAGGGACTGTTTTCTACAATGAGCAGTTCTTC. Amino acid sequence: CASSIGTVFYNEQFF.

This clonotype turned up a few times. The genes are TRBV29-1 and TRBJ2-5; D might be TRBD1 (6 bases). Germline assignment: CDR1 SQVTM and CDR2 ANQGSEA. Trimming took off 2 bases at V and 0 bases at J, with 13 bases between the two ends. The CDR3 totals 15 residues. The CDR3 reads CSVEPRGLYQETQYF. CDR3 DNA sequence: TGCAGCGTTGAACCCAGGGGCCTGTACCAAGAGACCCAGTACTTC. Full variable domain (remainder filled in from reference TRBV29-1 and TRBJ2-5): SAVISQKPSRDICQRGTSLTIQCQVDSQVTMMFWYRQQPGQSLTLIATANQGSEATYESGFVIDKFPISRPNLTFSTLTVSNMSPEDSSIYLCSVEPRGLYQETQYFGPGTRLLVL.

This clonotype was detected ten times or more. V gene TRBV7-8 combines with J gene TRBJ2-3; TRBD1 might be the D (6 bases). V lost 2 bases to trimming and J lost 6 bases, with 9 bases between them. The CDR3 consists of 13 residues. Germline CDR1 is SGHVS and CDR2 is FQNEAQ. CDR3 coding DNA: TGTGCCAGCAGCTTACCAGACAGGGATACGCAGTATTTT. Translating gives CASSLPDRDTQYF.

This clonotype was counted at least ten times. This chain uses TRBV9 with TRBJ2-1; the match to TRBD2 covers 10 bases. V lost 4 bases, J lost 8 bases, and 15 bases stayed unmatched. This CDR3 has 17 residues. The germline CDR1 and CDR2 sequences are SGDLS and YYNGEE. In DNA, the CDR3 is TGTGCCAGCAGCATTGCTCCCCGAGCGGGAGGGCGGGATGAGCAGTTCTTC. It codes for CASSIAPRAGGRDEQFF.